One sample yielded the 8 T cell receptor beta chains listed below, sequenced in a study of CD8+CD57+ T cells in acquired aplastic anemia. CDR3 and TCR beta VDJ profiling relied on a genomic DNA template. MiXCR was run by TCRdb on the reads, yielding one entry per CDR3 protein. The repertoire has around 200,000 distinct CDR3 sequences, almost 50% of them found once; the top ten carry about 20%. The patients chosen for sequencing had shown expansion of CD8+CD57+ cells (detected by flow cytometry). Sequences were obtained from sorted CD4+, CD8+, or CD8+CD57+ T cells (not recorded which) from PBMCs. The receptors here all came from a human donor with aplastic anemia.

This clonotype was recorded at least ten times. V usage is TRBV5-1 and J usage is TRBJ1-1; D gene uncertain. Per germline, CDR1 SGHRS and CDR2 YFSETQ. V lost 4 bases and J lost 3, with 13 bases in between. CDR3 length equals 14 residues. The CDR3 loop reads CASSRMNYDTEAFF. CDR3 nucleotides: TGCGCCAGCAGCCGAATGAATTACGACACTGAAGCTTTCTTT.

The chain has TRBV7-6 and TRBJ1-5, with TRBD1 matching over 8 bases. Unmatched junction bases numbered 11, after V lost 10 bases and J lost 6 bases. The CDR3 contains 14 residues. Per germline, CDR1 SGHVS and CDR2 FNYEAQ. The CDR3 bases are TGTGCCATCCTTGAGGACAGGGCTGGTCAGCCCCAGCATTTT. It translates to CAILEDRAGQPQHF. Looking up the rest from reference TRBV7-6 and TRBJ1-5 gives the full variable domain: GAGVSQSPRYKVTKRGQDVALRCDPISGHVSLYWYRQALGQGPEFLTYFNYEAQQDKSGLPNDRFSAERPEGSISTLTIQRTEQRDSAMYRCAILEDRAGQPQHFGDGTRLSIL.

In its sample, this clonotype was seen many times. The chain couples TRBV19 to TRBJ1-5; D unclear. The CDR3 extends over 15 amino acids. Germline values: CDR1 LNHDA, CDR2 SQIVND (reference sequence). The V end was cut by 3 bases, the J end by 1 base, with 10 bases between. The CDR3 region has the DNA TGTGCCAGTAGTATTGAGCGGAGGAGCAATCAGCCCCAGCATTTT. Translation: CASSIERRSNQPQHF.

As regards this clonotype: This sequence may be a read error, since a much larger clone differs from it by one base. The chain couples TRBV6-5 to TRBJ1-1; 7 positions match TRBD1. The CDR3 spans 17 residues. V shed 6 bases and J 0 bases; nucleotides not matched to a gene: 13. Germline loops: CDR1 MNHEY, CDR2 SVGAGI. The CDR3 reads CASSIRQGRIMNTEAFF. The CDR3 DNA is TGTGCCAGCAGCATCAGACAGGGCCGAATCATGAACACTGAAGCTTTCTTT.

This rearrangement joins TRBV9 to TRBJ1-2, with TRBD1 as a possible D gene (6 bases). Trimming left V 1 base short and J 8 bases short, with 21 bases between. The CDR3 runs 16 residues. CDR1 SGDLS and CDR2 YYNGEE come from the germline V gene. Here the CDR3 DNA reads TGTGCCAGCAGCGTACAGGACAGACTTTCTTCCTACGGCTACACCTTC. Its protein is CASSVQDRLSSYGYTF.

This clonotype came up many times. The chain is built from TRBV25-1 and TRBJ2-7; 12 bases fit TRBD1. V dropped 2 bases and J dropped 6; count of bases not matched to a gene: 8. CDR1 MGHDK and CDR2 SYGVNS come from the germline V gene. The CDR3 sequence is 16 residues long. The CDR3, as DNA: TGTGCCAGCAGTGAAACCGGTGGGACAGGGGGCGCCGAGCAGTACTTC. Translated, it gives CASSETGGTGGAEQYF.

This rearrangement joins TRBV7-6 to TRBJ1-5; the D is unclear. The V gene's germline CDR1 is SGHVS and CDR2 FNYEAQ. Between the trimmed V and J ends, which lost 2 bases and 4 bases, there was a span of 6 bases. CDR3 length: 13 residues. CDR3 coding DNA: TGTGCCAGCAGCTTAAGTAAGAATCAGCCCCAGCATTTT. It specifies CASSLSKNQPQHF.

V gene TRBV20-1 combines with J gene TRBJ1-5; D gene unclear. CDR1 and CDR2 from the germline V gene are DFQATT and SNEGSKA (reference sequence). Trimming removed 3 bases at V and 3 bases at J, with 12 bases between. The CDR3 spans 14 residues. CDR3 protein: CSASYGRNNQPQHF. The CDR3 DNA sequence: TGCAGTGCTAGCTACGGACGGAACAATCAGCCCCAGCATTTT.